These 16 T cell receptor beta chains were sequenced from one sample in a study of T cells expressing NK-cell markers. TCRdb reprocessed the 5' RACE reads, with one entry per CDR3 protein and no DNA. Found here are approximately 460,000 distinct CDR3 sequences; the top ten clones hold more than 7%. The sequencing sample was made of blood T cells: a sorted CD56 or NKG2C T cell subset, CD4+ or CD8+ T cells, or bulk PBMC T cells (not recorded which). The source is a woman between 18 and 69 years old in good health.

The V gene is TRBV12-3 or TRBV12-4, the J gene TRBJ2-1. CDR3 length: 14 amino acids. The CDR3 region is CASSLGRNLNEQFF.

The chain uses TRBV25-1 and TRBJ2-5; the TRBD2 assignment by TCRdb is unverifiable without DNA. The V gene's germline CDR1 is MGHDK and CDR2 SYGVNS. The CDR3 is 17 residues long. This CDR3 is CASCEYPPRGISGTQYF.

The chain has TRBV29-1 and TRBJ2-3; without DNA, the TCRdb call of TRBD1 cannot be checked. CDR1 is SQVTM, CDR2 ANQGSEA, per germline. The CDR3 sequence is 13 residues long. The CDR3 sequence: CSVADTNTDTQYF.

The chain employs TRBV7-3 and TRBJ1-5; absent DNA, TCRdb's TRBD1 call cannot be checked. The CDR3 extends over 15 amino acids. Looked up from germline, CDR1 is SGHTA and CDR2 is FQGTGA. Here the CDR3 reads CASSSAGGGSQPQHF.

Here the CDR3 reads CASTLADTQYF. The chain employs TRBV11-2 and TRBJ2-3. Germline V CDR1 and CDR2: SGHAT, FQNNGV. The CDR3 covers 11 residues.

CDR3 in amino acids: CASSPMLADTQYF. The chain combines TRBV18 with TRBJ2-3. The germline gives CDR1 KGHSH, CDR2 LQKENI. This CDR3 comprises 13 residues.

V is TRBV12-3 or TRBV12-4 and J is TRBJ1-6. The CDR3 consists of 14 residues. CDR3 loop: CASRFERGNSPLHF.

The chain couples TRBV29-1 to TRBJ1-1; lacking DNA, the TRBD1 call made by TCRdb goes unchecked. The CDR3 length is 13 residues. Germline loops: CDR1 SQVTM, CDR2 ANQGSEA. The CDR3 sequence: CSVGKGLGTEAFF.

The J gene is TRBJ2-1, the V gene TRBV29-1. Germline CDR1 is SQVTM and CDR2 is ANQGSEA. The CDR3 length is 11 residues. CDR3 loop: CSARAYGEQFF.

This chain joins TRBV27 and TRBJ1-1. The germline V gene has CDR1 MNHEY and CDR2 SMNVEV (reference sequence). The CDR3 spans 13 residues. The chain's CDR3 is CASSLQVNTEAFF.

The chain combines TRBV4-2 with TRBJ2-1; the TCRdb call, TRBD1, lacks DNA for checking. The germline V gene encodes CDR1 LGHNA and CDR2 YNFKEQ. This CDR3 spans 13 amino acids. The CDR3 is CASSQDRGREQFF.

This chain joins TRBV6-5 and TRBJ2-5; no DNA is available, so the TRBD2 call from TCRdb remains unchecked. CDR1 and CDR2 (germline): MNHEY, SVGAGI. This CDR3 comprises 16 residues. The CDR3 here is CASSYSPGLSEETQYF.

The genes are TRBV9 and TRBJ1-5. This CDR3 has 14 amino acids. Looked up from germline, CDR1 is SGDLS and CDR2 is YYNGEE. CDR3 sequence reads: CASSVEGSNQPQHF.

The rearrangement uses TRBV12-3 or TRBV12-4 and TRBJ1-6; TCRdb outputs TRBD1, but without DNA this stays unchecked. The length of the CDR3 is 15 residues. The CDR3 loop is CASSFTGDYNSPLHF.

The chain is built from TRBV12-3 or TRBV12-4 and TRBJ1-1; no DNA is available, so the TRBD1 call from TCRdb remains unchecked. This CDR3 is built from 17 residues. The CDR3 is CASSLEGTVGSNTEAFF.

The V call is TRBV5-4, the J call TRBJ1-2. The V gene's germline CDR1 is SGHNT and CDR2 YYREEE (reference sequence). The CDR3 has 14 residues. CDR3 in amino acids: CASSLGWLSNGYTF.